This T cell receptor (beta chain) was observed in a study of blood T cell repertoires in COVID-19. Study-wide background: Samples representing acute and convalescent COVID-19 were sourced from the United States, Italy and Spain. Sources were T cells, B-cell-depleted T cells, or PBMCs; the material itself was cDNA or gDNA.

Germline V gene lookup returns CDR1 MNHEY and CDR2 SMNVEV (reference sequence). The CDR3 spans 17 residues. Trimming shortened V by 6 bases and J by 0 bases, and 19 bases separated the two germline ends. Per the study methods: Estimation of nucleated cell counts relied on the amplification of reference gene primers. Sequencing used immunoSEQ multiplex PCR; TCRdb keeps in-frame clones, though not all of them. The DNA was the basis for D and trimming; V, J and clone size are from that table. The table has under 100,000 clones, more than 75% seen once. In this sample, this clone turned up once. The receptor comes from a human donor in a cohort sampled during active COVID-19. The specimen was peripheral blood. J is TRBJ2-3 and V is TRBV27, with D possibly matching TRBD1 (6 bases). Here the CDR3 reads CASRPGHYSSSTDTQYF. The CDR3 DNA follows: TGTGCCAGCAGACCGGGACACTATAGTTCTAGCACAGATACGCAGTATTTT.